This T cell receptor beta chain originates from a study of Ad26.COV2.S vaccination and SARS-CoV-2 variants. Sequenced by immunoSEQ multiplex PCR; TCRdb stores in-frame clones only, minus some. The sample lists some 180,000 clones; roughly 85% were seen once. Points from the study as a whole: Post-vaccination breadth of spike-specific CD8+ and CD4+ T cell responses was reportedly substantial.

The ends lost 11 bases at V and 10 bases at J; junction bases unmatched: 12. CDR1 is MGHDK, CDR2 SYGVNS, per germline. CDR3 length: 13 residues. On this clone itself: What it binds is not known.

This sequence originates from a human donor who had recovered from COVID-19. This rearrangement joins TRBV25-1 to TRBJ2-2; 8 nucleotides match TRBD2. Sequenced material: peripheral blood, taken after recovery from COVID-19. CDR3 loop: CAPTESSGEELFF. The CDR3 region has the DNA TGTGCCCCCACTGAAAGTAGCGGGGAGGAGCTGTTTTTT.